The entry below gives a single T cell receptor (beta chain) sequence along with its context. Its antigen remains unidentified. Base qualities are not provided; no much larger clone lies one nucleotide away. TCRbeta CDR3 regions were amplified from genomic DNA by means of the immunoSEQ Assay, a bias-controlled multiplex PCR. Processing in the source paper ran as follows. The number of nucleated cells in each sample was estimated from the amplification of reference gene primers within the assay. To quantify the absolute abundance of each unique TCRbeta CDR3 rearrangement, sequence reads were collapsed and filtered. For each sample, productive Simpson clonality was calculated by taking the square root of Simpson's diversity index across productive rearrangements. TCRdb took this table from immuneACCESS and kept in-frame rearrangements with V and J called. Such tables lack part of the clones; where checked against another copy, unresolved V genes explain under half of the gap, and the rest is unexplained. The V and J calls and clone size come from that table; D and trimming were worked out from the DNA. The sample data list about 72,000 clones, and more than 90% of these were observed just once. Jointly, the top ten make up about 9.8% of the sample.

CDR1 LGHNA and CDR2 YSLEER were looked up in the germline V gene. V and J are truncated by 0 bases and 3 bases respectively, leaving an intervening sequence of 9 bases. The CDR3 spans 14 residues, from the cysteine through the phenylalanine. Here the CDR3 DNA is all that survives: 42 bases in frame from base 1. Collaborating institutions collected whole blood in K2EDTA tubes following their own protocols. For TCRbeta analysis, collaborators shipped samples in one of three forms: frozen whole blood, isolated PBMCs, or DNA extracted from either of those sample types. This sample stems from a study of blood T cell repertoires in COVID-19 (dated by TCRdb to 2019 to 2021). General notes on the study: Samples from collaborators originated in the United States, Italy and Spain and spanned both the acute and convalescent phases of COVID-19. The repertoires were made available in a free public database intended to serve as a resource for research on the immune response to SARS-CoV-2. Deeply sampled blood TCRbeta repertoires from subjects exposed to, actively infected with, or recovered from COVID-19 were included in the dataset. The material from the prospective study consisted of cDNA or gDNA derived from T cells, B-cell-depleted T cells, or PBMCs. Samples were obtained from the ongoing ImmuneRACE study (first 160 participants) and from 1,254 subjects provided by 6 global collaborators. Where available, HLA class I and class II types were obtained from metadata supplied by the sample provider rather than from assay-based typing. The sample metadata nearly always contained a de-identified subject ID, COVID-19 status, age in years and sex.

Broader findings and caveats from the paper: Clinical and demographic metadata were provided uncurated, with the amount varying by source and participant.

The sequenced material came from peripheral blood. The chain was built from TRBV4-3 and TRBJ2-7; the D gene assignment is ambiguous. The receptor was derived from a human donor in a cohort sampled during active COVID-19. In nucleotides, the sequence is TGCGCCAGCAGCCAAGATATCTTCGGCTACGAGCAGTACTTC. It codes for CASSQDIFGYEQYF.